The sequence of this TCR beta chain was determined in a study of blood T cell repertoires in COVID-19. About the study: PBMCs, B-cell-depleted T cells, or T cells provided the cDNA or gDNA that made up the material.

With 11 bases removed from V and 4 bases from J, the gap between germline ends came to 12 bases. Germline V lookup: CDR1 SEHNR, CDR2 FQNEAQ (reference sequence). The CDR3 loop spans 12 amino acids. Profiled with immunoSEQ multiplex PCR; TCRdb holds only in-frame clones, not every one. The data contain around 140,000 clones, 88% of them seen just once; the ten biggest clones take up less than 2%. The clonotype comes from a man between 65 and 79 years old with acute or convalescent COVID-19. V and J are TRBV7-9 and TRBJ1-5; TRBD1 might be the D (5 bases). Specimen: peripheral blood. The CDR3 sequence is CASSGGNQPQHF. The CDR3 region has the DNA TGTGCCTCCTCGGGGGGGAATCAGCCCCAGCATTTT.